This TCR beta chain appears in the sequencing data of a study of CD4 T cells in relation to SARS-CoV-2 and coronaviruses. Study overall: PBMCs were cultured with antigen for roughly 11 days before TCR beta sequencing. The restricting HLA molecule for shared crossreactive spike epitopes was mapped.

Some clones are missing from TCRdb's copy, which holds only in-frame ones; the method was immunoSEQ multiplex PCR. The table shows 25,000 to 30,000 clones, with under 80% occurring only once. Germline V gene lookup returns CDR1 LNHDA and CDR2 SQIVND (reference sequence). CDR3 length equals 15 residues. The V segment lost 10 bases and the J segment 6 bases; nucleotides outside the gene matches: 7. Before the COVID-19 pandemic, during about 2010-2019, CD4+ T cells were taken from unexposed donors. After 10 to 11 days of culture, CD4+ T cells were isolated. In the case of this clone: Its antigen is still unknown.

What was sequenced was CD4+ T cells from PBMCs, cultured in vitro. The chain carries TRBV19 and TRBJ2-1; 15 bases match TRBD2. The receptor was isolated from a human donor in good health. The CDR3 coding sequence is TGTGCCACCCGGACTAGCGGGGGGGCCGGCAATGAGCAGTTCTTC. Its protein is CATRTSGGAGNEQFF.